This TCR beta chain originates from a study of T cells after posttransplantation cyclophosphamide. Busulfan-fludarabine conditioning, marrow transplant, and cyclophosphamide on days +3 and +4 were administered. Assay used: immunoSEQ multiplex PCR; TCRdb lists only in-frame clones, some missing. The sample yields approximately 45,000 clones, roughly 88% seen once. The TCR comes from a male patient aged 55 to 70 who received an allogeneic stem cell transplant from a related donor and was CMV-positive. A share of the T cells may be of graft donor origin. The sample consisted of PBMCs, taken about 60 days after allogeneic stem cell transplant with posttransplant cyclophosphamide.

The CDR3 reads CASGNGLAGATGELFF. The CDR3 DNA follows: TGTGCCAGCGGAAACGGACTAGCGGGGGCTACCGGGGAGCTGTTTTTT. The chain couples TRBV25-1 to TRBJ2-2; TRBD2 aligns across 13 bases. V lost 8 bases, J lost 5 bases, and 8 bases stayed unmatched. The germline CDR1 and CDR2 sequences are MGHDK and SYGVNS. There are 16 residues in the CDR3.